This TCR beta chain is drawn from a study of memory CD8 T cells in hepatitis C reinfection. Study-wide context: Chronic HCV followed reinfection in a couple of donors who cleared primary infection. Samples before reinfection came 55 to 20 weeks prior to detection.

Profiling relied on immunoSEQ multiplex PCR, and the TCRdb table lists in-frame clones only, not all of them. The table has tens of thousands of clones, 89% seen once. The time point: pre-reinfection, 55 to 20 weeks before reinfection detection. TCR sequencing was done directly ex vivo on sorted cells, without expansion in vitro. The germline CDR1 and CDR2 sequences are SGHKS and YYEKEE (reference sequence). V lost 3 bases, J lost 1 base, and 7 bases stayed unmatched. This CDR3 has 18 residues. The source of this sequence is a man aged 18 to 29 with hepatitis C virus infection. Sample: naive CD8+ T cells sorted from blood. This chain joins TRBV5-5 and TRBJ2-3; 14 bases are shared with TRBD2. The CDR3 DNA sequence: TGTGCCAGCAGCTCGGGACTAGCGGGAGTAGTTGGCACAGATACGCAGTATTTT. As protein: CASSSGLAGVVGTDTQYF.